The T cell receptor beta chain described here comes from a study of T cells after posttransplantation cyclophosphamide (dated by TCRdb to the mid-2010s). As for the study more broadly: Using TRB sequencing, the study followed how the T cell repertoire reconstituted after myeloablative bone marrow transplantation in which posttransplantation cyclophosphamide served as GVHD prophylaxis. Samples from around 37 PTCy-treated patients, along with samples from roughly 15 of their related bone marrow donors, underwent antigen receptor sequencing. Blood from every one of the 30 to 40 PTCy patients who had 1-year posttransplant specimens underwent TRB sequencing. In 3 patients, TRB sequencing was also performed on up to 3 more blood samples taken 2 to 5.2 years after transplant, and in a handful of patients, pretransplant blood was also TRB-sequenced. Because TRA and TRB clonality correlated tightly in about 9 samples, the subsequent TCR analyses were limited to TRB only. Public TRB sequences were compared against a database of over 3,500 sequences linked to responses to pathogens, tumor antigens, self-antigens and alloantigens.

TRB sequencing used genomic DNA with the immunoSEQ assay at survey resolution or the hsTCRB kit. Under the source paper's analysis protocol: The immunoSEQ software was used for initial read processing, and the LymphoSeq R package was used for repertoire analyses. For each TRB dataset, clonality was calculated as 1 minus normalized Shannon entropy, and the Gini coefficient was computed as well. Phenotypes of unsorted samples were inferred by mapping TRB sequences from sorted subsets of the recipient or donor onto unsorted samples of the same recipient. As stored in TCRdb, this immuneACCESS dataset retains in-frame rearrangements with V and J assigned. A fraction of the clones does not appear; measured against another copy, unresolved V genes explain less than half of the discrepancy, and the remainder lacks a known reason. The V and J calls and clone size were taken over from that table, and D and trimming were inferred from the DNA. Present in this sample are tens of thousands of clones, about 86% of which were seen just once. The top ten hold less than 3.5% of the sample.

Concerning this clone: Its antigen is not yet known. The input lacks base qualities; no much larger clone sits a single base away.

PTCy-treated patients were drawn from a prospective multi-institutional clinical trial. Mononuclear cells from peripheral blood and bone marrow were separated by Ficoll-Hypaque density centrifugation and then cryopreserved. The CDR3 runs 15 amino acids, cysteine and phenylalanine included. The read is trimmed to its CDR3 DNA, 45 bases read in frame from base 1. The germline V and J ends show losses of 2 bases and 0 bases respectively, and no gene match explains 4 bases of the junction. The germline V gene encodes CDR1 MNHEY and CDR2 SVGAGI. On the study overall, not on this receptor specifically: The TRB repertoires of T cells infiltrating skin or GI tract showed only limited overlap with the TRB repertoires of T cells in blood. Donor-recipient similarity was low at 1-2 months but rose over the first year, and later blood repertoires were often dominated by donor CD8+ memory clones. Across approximately 45 patients, TRB clonality was highly associated with recipient CMV seropositivity and CMV reactivation, and diversity in PTCy patients was similar to diversity in CNI/methotrexate controls.

The chain couples TRBV6-5 to TRBJ2-7; a stretch of 7 junction bases matches TRBD1. The sequence derives from a young man with a blood cancer, CMV-positive, and with a related stem cell donor. The sequencing sample was made of PBMCs. The CDR3 protein: CASSYNWDSSYEQYF. The nucleotides read TGTGCCAGCAGTTACAACTGGGACAGCTCCTACGAGCAGTACTTC.